This entry describes one T cell receptor beta chain. Its antigen is still unknown. Per-base qualities were not stored, and no clone one base away is much larger. The library came from PCR. Sequencing relied on an Illumina HiSeq 4000. Bulk TCR libraries were generated as previously described, with the TCR primers listed in Table S5 used. Total RNA was purified with the Qiagen AllPrep DNA/RNA kit. Reads from multiple sequencing runs of the same library were pooled before analysis. As for how the authors treated the data: Only reads with exact TCR constant sequence were kept, trimmed to 150 nt, and grouped by their 12-nt molecular barcodes. Reads inside each barcode group were sub-clustered using a 15% Levenshtein threshold, and a quality-weighted consensus sequence was constructed for each RNA molecule. Non-functional sequences were removed, as were lower-count sequences one edit away from another. Barcode sub-clusters with fewer than 20% of the maximum read count were removed, based on fitting two negative binomial distributions. The public reads were reprocessed in TCRdb via fastp at Q25 and MiXCR, keeping in-frame beta chains. Each CDR3 protein appears once, grouped with its most common genes and DNA. These V and J calls are TCRdb output, not the study's own analysis. The sample includes about 640,000 distinct CDR3 sequences, with around 20% observed a single time. Together, the top ten hold roughly 0.83% of the sample.

Naive CD8 T cell libraries were made from 20,000 to 1,000,000 sorted cells using 10%, 30% or 50% of purified RNA. Naive CD8 T cells were FACS-sorted as CD8+CD4-CCR7+CD45RA+ on a BD FACSAria II into RLT Plus buffer. Detection sensitivity was tested by spiking Jurkat RNA equal to roughly ten TCR copies' worth into samples containing 20,000-1,000,000 naive CD8 T cells. Enrichment of CD8 T cells was done with RosetteSep CD8+ T Cell Enrichment Cocktail plus Ficoll-Paque, and ACK red cell lysis came afterward. Between the V and J ends, shortened by 1 base and 4 bases respectively, the junction contains 13 bases. Per the germline V gene, LGHNA is the CDR1 and YSLEER is the CDR2. The CDR3 measures 15 amino acids from cysteine to phenylalanine. The only DNA kept is the CDR3, 45 bases in frame from the first base. The data were taken from a study of molecular identifiers for immune sequencing clone quantification (dated by TCRdb to the late 2010s). Background for the entire study: For a replicate experiment, RNA from roughly 20,000 or 100,000 naive CD8 T cells was divided into five aliquots, of which four were sequenced. CD8 T cells were used in a methods study to benchmark molecular-identifier clustering-based TCR repertoire sequencing (MIDCIRS) and TCR RNA copy counting. What the authors observed across the whole study: A single cell's worth of spiked-in Jurkat TCR RNA was reported detectable even among about 1.1 million naive CD8 T cells. Modeling estimated roughly 3 recovered TCR RNA copies per cell, compared with about 10 by digital PCR, which implies 30% to 35% capture efficiency. Highly expanded clone sizes could be underestimated because identical TCR molecules may share a barcode. The naive libraries included spiked-in Jurkat TCR RNA (roughly 9 copies' worth), and this RNA is not part of the donor repertoire. In CMV-specific effector cells, clones with more than 20 RNA copies contained over 99% of molecules, whereas in naive cells such clones contained under 1% of molecules. Without barcode sub-clustering, chimeric consensus sequences inflated TCR diversity; chimeras reached as high as 47%.

The sample was naive CD8+ T cells from blood, with Jurkat cell RNA spiked in. In the paper's terms, the cell subset or site label means: FACS-sorted CD8+CD4-CCR7+CD45RA+ naive T cells. The clonotype was recovered from a human donor in good health. Some libraries in this study had Jurkat cell RNA spiked in. The V and J segments used are TRBV4-3 and TRBJ1-2, with no confidently assigned D gene. The nucleotide sequence reads as follows: TGCGCCAGCAGCCAAGTAGCGGGGTTGATCTATGGCTACACCTTC. Translated, this gives CASSQVAGLIYGYTF.